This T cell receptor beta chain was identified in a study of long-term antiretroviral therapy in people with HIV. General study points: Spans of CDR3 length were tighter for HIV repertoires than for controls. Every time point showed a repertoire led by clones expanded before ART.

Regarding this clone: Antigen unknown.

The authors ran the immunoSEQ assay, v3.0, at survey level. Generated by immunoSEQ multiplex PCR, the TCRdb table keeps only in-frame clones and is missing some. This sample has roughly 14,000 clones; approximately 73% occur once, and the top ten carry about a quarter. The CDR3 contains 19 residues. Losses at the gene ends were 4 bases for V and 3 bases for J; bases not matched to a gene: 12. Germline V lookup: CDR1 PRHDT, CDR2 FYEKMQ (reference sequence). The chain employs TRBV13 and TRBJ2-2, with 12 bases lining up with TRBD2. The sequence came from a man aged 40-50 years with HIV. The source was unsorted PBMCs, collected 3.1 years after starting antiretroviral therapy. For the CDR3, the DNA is TGTGCCAGCAGCTGGGTCAAGACTAGCGGGGGCCCGTACACCGGGGAGCTGTTTTTT. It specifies CASSWVKTSGGPYTGELFF.